The rows below give T cell receptor beta chains drawn from one sample of a study of cytomegalovirus exposure and HLA in healthy donors. Repertoires were generated with immunoSEQ multiplex PCR, while TCRdb's copy carries only in-frame clones and drops some. The table lists a few hundred thousand clones, around 80% of them singletons, with 7% to 9% in the top ten. The sequencing sample was made of PBMCs. All receptors derive from a woman aged 55-69 years in good health and CMV-seropositive. Each CDR3 is given with its conserved first and last residue. Fields, in order: V gene, J gene, clone size, D gene, CDR3 DNA, CDR3 protein. A D gene is named only where the DNA matches it firmly. Only part of the rows carry a size: once, few, many, or a class if the clone is expanded.

>TRBV11-2|TRBJ2-7|-|TRBD2
TGTGCCAGCAGCTTGGGGCGGGAGATCTCCTACGAGCAGTACTTC
CASSLGREISYEQYF
>TRBV10-2|TRBJ2-7|few|TRBD2
TGCGCCAGCAGAGCCCCTCTAGCGGGAGGGAGCGAGCAGTACTTC
CASRAPLAGGSEQYF
>TRBV27|TRBJ2-5|-|-
TGTGCCAGCAGTTTAGTCGGACAGCAAGAGACCCAGTACTTC
CASSLVGQQETQYF
>TRBV28|TRBJ2-7|once|-
TGTGCCAGCAGTAGCAGGGCCCCCTACGAGCAGTACTTC
CASSSRAPYEQYF
>TRBV9|TRBJ2-7|once|TRBD1
TGTGCCAGCAGCGTAGCCGGGACAGGCCGCTACGAGCAGTACTTC
CASSVAGTGRYEQYF
>TRBV28|TRBJ1-1|few|-
TGTGCCAGCAGTTTGGGCAGGCCAAGGACTGAAGCTTTCTTT
CASSLGRPRTEAFF
>TRBV11-3|TRBJ2-7|-|-
TGTGCCAGCAGCTTAGATTCCCAGGACGAGCAGTACTTC
CASSLDSQDEQYF
>TRBV6-1|TRBJ1-4|-|-
TGTGCCAGCAGTGTGGGGGGCGGGGGAGGTGAAAAACTGTTTTTT
CASSVGGGGGEKLFF
>TRBV5-5|TRBJ1-2|few|TRBD1
TGTGCCAGCAGCGCACCGGGACAGGAAAACTATGGCTACACCTTC
CASSAPGQENYGYTF
>TRBV7-9|TRBJ2-1|-|TRBD2
TGTTCCAGCAGCTTAGATAGCGGGAGTGGGCAGTTCTTC
CSSSLDSGSGQFF
>TRBV7-2|TRBJ2-3|-|-
TGTGCCAGCAGCCTCATTTTAGTTTCGGATACGCAGTATTTT
CASSLILVSDTQYF
>TRBV4-1|TRBJ1-5|-|-
TGCGCCAGCAGCCAATACGAAGGACAACCCCTGATGGTACCCCAGCATTTT
CASSQYEGQPLMVPQHF
>TRBV30|TRBJ2-7|-|TRBD2
TGTGCCTGGAGTGTAATGGCGGGAGGATCGGGCGAGCAGTACTTC
CAWSVMAGGSGEQYF
>TRBV15|TRBJ2-1|-|-
TGTGCCACCAGCAGGGACACAGGTAATGAGTTCTTC
CATSRDTGNEFF
>TRBV2|TRBJ2-1|-|TRBD2
TGTGCCAGCACGTTTTCCGGGACTAGCGGGAGAGATGGGTTCTACAATGAGCAGTTCTTC
CASTFSGTSGRDGFYNEQFF
>TRBV28|TRBJ1-4|-|-
TGTGCCAGCAGTCCCGAACCACTTGGAAAACTGTTTTTT
CASSPEPLGKLFF
>TRBV6-5|TRBJ2-1|-|TRBD1
TGTGCCAGCAGAGGACAGGGGAAGTACGGTGAGCAGTTCTTC
CASRGQGKYGEQFF
>TRBV10-3|TRBJ1-1|-|-
TGTGCCATCAGGCCTGGGGGGGGGACTGAAGCTTTCTTT
CAIRPGGGTEAFF